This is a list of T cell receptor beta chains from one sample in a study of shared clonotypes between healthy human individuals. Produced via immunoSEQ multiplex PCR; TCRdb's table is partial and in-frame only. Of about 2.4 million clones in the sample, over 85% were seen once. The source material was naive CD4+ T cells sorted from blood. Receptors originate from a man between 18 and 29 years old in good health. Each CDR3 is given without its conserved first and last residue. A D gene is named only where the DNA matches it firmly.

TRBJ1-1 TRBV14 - ASSQILNTEAF
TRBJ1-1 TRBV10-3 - AISDGMNTEAF
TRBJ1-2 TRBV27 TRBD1 ASSSRTGGRGEYGYT
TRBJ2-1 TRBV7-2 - ASSLDIGEQF
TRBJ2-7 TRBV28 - ASSSPFTGLYEQY
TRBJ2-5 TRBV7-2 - ASSPQGYVTQY
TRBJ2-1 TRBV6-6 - ASSYNGNEQF
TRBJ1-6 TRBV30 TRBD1 ACPGQTSSYNSPLH
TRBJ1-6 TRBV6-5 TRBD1 ASSPTGGNSPLH
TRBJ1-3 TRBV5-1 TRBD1 ASSVRQGAGNTIY
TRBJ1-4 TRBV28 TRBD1 ASREGGVEKLF
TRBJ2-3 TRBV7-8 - ASTPVVRQSTDTQY
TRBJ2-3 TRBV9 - ASSAEAPRGTDTQY
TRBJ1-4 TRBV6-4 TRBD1 ASSEQTGANEKLF
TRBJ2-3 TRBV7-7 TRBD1 ASSLGQGVTDTQY